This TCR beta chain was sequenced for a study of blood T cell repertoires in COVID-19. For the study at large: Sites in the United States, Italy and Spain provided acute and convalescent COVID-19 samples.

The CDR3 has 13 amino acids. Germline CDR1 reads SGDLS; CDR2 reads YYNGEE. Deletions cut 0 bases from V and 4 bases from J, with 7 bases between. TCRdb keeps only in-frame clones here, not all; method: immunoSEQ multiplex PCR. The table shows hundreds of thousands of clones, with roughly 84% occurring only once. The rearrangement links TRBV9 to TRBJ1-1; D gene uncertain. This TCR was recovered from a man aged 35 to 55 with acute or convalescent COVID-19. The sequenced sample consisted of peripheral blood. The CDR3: CASSVERSTEAFF. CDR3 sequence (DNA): TGTGCCAGCAGCGTAGAAAGGAGCACTGAAGCTTTCTTT.